This T cell receptor (beta chain) was documented in a study of CD8+ T cells in alopecia areata. Across the whole study: Tofacitinib administration to treated patients was oral, at 5 to 10 mg twice daily. Study-wide results and limits: Sequenced scalp T cells also include alphabeta T cells resident in normal skin.

Peripheral blood and lesional scalp punch biopsies were taken from alopecia areata patients. PBMCs served as the source from which CD4+ and CD8+ T cells were sorted. Germline CDR1 is LNHDA and CDR2 is SQIVND (reference sequence). The CDR3 covers 14 residues. Trimming pared 5 bases from V and 6 bases from J, leaving 16 bases between. Points on this clone: The target antigen is unknown.

cDNA serving as the sequencing template came from extracted, reverse transcribed RNA. The method was immunoSEQ multiplex PCR; TCRdb's version includes in-frame clones alone and lacks a portion of them. The sample shows 220,000 or so clones, about three fifths of them seen only once. This chain uses TRBV19 with TRBJ1-2; D unresolved. The receptor's source is a human donor with alopecia areata. The sequenced sample was CD4+ T cells sorted from blood, obtained at week 0. In DNA form, the CDR3 reads TGTGCCAGTAGTTCAACGACCCCCTATGATGGCTACACCTTC. The encoded protein is CASSSTTPYDGYTF.